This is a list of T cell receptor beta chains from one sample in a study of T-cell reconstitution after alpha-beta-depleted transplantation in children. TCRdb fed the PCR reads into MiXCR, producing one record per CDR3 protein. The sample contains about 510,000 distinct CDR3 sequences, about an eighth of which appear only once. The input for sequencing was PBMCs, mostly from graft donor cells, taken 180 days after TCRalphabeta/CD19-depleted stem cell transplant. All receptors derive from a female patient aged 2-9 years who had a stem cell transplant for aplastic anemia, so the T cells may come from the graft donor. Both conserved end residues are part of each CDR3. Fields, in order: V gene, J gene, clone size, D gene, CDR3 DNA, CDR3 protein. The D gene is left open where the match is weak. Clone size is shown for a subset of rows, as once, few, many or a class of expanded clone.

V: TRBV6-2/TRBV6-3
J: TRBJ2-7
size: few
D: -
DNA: TGTGCCAGCAGGGCGGAATCCTACGAGCAGTACTTC
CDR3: CASRAESYEQYF

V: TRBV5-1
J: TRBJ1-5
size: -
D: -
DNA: TGCGCCAGCAGCTCAGGGGAAGGACAGCCCCAGCATTTT
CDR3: CASSSGEGQPQHF

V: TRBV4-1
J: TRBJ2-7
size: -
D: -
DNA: TGCGCCAGCAGCGTGGCCCTACTTGGACAGTACCACGAGCAGTACTTC
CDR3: CASSVALLGQYHEQYF

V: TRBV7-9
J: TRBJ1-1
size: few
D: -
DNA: TGTGCCAGCAGCTTCCATCCCGGGCCAAACACTGAAGCTTTCTTT
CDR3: CASSFHPGPNTEAFF

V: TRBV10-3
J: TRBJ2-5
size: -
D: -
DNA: TGTGCCATCAGCGGACCAGGGGAGACCCAGTACTTC
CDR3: CAISGPGETQYF

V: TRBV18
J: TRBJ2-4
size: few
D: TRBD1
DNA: TGTGCCAGCTCTCTTCAGGGGGCGCGCCAAAACATTCAGTACTTC
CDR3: CASSLQGARQNIQYF

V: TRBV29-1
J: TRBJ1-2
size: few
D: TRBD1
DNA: TGCAGCGTACCCGGACAGGCGCATTACCTCTATGGCTACACCTTC
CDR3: CSVPGQAHYLYGYTF

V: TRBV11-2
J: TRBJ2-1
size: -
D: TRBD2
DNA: TGTGCCAGCAGCTTAGAGGGGTTAGCGGGATACTATGGGTCCTACAATGAGCAGTTCTTC
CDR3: CASSLEGLAGYYGSYNEQFF

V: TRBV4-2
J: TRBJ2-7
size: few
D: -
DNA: TGTGCCAGCAGCCGAGGGGTCGTTGACGAGCAGTACTTC
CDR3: CASSRGVVDEQYF

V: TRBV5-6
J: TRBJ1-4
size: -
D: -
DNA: TGTGCCAGCACCTTATTCTCGGGAGCCGGTAATGAAAAACTGTTTTTT
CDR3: CASTLFSGAGNEKLFF

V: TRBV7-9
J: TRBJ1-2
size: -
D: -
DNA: TGTGCCAGCAGCTTAGAGTCTTACTATGGCTACACCTTC
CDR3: CASSLESYYGYTF

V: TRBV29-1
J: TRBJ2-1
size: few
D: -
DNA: TGCAGCGTTGATACAGAGGAGGGTAGATCCTACAATGAGCAGTTCTTC
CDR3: CSVDTEEGRSYNEQFF

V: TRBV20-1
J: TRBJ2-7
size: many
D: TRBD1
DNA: TGCAGTGCTAGACGGGCGGACAGGGGGATTTTCGAGCAGTACTTC
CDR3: CSARRADRGIFEQYF

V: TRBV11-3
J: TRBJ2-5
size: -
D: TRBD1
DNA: TGTGCCAGCAGTCTATTTAGGGGGCTCGTGGAGACCCAGTACTTC
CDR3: CASSLFRGLVETQYF

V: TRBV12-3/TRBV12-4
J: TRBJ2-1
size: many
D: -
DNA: TGTGCCAGCAGCCCCGTAGGGGGGGGGCCAGATGAGCAGTTCTTC
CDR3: CASSPVGGGPDEQFF

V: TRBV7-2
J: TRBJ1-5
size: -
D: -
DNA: TGTGCCAGCAGCTTCGTCTGGGCAGGGGATCAGCCCCAGCATTTT
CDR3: CASSFVWAGDQPQHF

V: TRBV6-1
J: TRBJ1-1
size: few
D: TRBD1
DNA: TGTGCCAGCACCTACGGACAGGGCCAATGGACTGAAGCTTTCTTT
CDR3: CASTYGQGQWTEAFF

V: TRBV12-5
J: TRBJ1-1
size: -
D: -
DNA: TGTGCTAGTGGTTCCGGGACGGTCAACACTGAAGCTTTCTTT
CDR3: CASGSGTVNTEAFF

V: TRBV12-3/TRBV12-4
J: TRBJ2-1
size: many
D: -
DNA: TGTGCCAGCAGCCCCGGCCCTAGGAGGGACAATGAGCAGTTCTTC
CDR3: CASSPGPRRDNEQFF

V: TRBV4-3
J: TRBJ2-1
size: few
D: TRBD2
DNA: TGCGCCAGCAGCCTCTGGACTAGCGGGAGGATTTACAATGAGCAGTTCTTC
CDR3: CASSLWTSGRIYNEQFF

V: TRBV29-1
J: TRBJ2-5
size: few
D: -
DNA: TGCAGCGTTGCTGAAAATAGCGTCTTCCCAGAGACCCAGTACTTC
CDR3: CSVAENSVFPETQYF

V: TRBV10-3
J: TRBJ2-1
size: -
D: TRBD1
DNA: TGTGCCATCAGTGGACAGGGGTACAATGAGCAGTTCTTC
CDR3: CAISGQGYNEQFF

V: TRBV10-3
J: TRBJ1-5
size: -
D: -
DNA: TGTGCCATCAGTGCTAGAGACAATCAGCCCCAGCATTTT
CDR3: CAISARDNQPQHF

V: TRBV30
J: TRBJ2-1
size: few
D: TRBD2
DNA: TGTGCCTGGAGCTGGACTAGCGGGAGAGGGCATGAGCAGTTCTTC
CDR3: CAWSWTSGRGHEQFF

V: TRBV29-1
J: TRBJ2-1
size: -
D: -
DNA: TGCAGCGTGCCCTCTAGGATGAGCTCCTTCAATGAGCAGTTCTTC
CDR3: CSVPSRMSSFNEQFF

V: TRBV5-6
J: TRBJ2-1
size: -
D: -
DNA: TGTGCCAGCAGCTACGGAGGGGCAGTCGATGAGCAGTTCTTC
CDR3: CASSYGGAVDEQFF

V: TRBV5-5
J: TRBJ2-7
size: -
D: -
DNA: TGTGCCAGCAGCTTGGTCGGACGGGACGAGCAGTACTTC
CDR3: CASSLVGRDEQYF

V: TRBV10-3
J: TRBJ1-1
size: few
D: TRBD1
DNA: TGTGCCATCAGTGAGACCCGACAGGGAGGCACTGAAGCTTTCTTT
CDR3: CAISETRQGGTEAFF

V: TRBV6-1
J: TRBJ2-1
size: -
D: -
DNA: TGTGCCAGCAGCCCTCGGACACATACCTACAATGAGCAGTTCTTC
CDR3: CASSPRTHTYNEQFF

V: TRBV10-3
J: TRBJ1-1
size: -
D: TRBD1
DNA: TGTGCCATCGCCCGGAGACCCGGGACAGGGGTGAGCACTGAAGCTTTCTTT
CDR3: CAIARRPGTGVSTEAFF

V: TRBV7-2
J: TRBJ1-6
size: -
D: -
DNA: TGTGCCAGCAGCTTATACTTAGTGGTTTCACCCCTCCACTTT
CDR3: CASSLYLVVSPLHF

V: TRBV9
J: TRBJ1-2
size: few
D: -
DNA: TGTGCCAGCAGCGTAGATGAGGGGGATATCACCTTC
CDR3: CASSVDEGDITF

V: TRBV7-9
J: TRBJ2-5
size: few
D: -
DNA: TGTGCGCTTGGTATGGGGGAGACCCAGTACTTC
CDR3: CALGMGETQYF

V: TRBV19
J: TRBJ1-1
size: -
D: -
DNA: TGTGCCAGTAGTATAGGTGGCGGGGGGAGCACTGAAGCTTTCTTT
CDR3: CASSIGGGGSTEAFF

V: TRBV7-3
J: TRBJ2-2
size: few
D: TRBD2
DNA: TGTGCCAGCAGCCCGTCGGGACTAGCGGGAGGTACCGGGGAGCTGTTTTTT
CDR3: CASSPSGLAGGTGELFF

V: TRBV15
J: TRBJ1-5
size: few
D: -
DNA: TGTGCCACCAAAGGGGGCAATCAGCCCCAGCATTTT
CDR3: CATKGGNQPQHF

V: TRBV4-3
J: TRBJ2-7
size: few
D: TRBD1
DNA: TGCGCCAGCAGCCAAGAGTCAGGGGGTACCGGTCGCGAGCAGTACTTC
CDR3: CASSQESGGTGREQYF

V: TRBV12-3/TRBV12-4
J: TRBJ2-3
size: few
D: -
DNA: TGTGCCAGCAGCCCTGACCCCTGGAGAGATACGCAGTATTTT
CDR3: CASSPDPWRDTQYF

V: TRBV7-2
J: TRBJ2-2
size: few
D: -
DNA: TGTGCCAGCACCAAGCCTCAGGGGCCCGGGGAGCTGTTTTTT
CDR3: CASTKPQGPGELFF

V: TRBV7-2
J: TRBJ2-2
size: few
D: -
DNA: TGTGCCAGCAGCTCGGTCCCGCCAAGGAAGGAGCTGTTTTTT
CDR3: CASSSVPPRKELFF

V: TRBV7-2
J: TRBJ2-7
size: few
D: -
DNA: TGTGCCAGCAGCCTACTGTCAGTCTCCTACGAGCAGTACTTC
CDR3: CASSLLSVSYEQYF

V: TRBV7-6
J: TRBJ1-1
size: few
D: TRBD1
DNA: TGTGCCAGCAGCCCCATCCAGGGGGGAGGAACTGAAGCTTTCTTT
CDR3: CASSPIQGGGTEAFF

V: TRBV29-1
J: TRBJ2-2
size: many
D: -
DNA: TGCAGCGTTGGTTGGGAAGGGTCCGGGGAGCTGTTTTTT
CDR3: CSVGWEGSGELFF

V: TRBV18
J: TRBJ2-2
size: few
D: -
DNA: TGTGCCAGCTCACACATCTCACCCGGGGACACCGGGGAGCTGTTTTTT
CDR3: CASSHISPGDTGELFF

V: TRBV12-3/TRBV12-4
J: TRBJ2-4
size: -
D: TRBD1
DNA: TGTGCCAGCAGGTTCCGGGACAGGGCGGACATTCAGTACTTC
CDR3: CASRFRDRADIQYF

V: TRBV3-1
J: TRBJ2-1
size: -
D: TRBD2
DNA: TGTGCCTCCAGCAAAGAGGTTCCTCTAGCGGCTTACAATGAGCAGTTCTTC
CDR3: CASSKEVPLAAYNEQFF

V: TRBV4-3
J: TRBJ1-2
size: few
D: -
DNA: TGCGCCAGCAGCCAAGATCGTTGGGCGGCTAACTATGGCTACACCTTC
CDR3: CASSQDRWAANYGYTF

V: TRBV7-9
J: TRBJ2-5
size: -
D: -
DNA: TGTGCCAGCAGCTTCGTCGGGGCGCTGGAGACCCAGTACTTC
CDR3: CASSFVGALETQYF

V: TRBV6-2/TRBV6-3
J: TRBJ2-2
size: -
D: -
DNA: TGTGCCAGCAGGGACGGGGAGCTGTTTTTT
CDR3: CASRDGELFF

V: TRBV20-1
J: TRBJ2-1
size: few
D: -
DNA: TGCAGTGCTGTGGACTCACCAGTTTACAATGAGCAGTTCTTC
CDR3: CSAVDSPVYNEQFF

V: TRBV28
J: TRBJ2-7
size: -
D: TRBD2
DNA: TGTGCCAGCAGGTTAGCGGGAGGGGTCGAGCAGTACTTC
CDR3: CASRLAGGVEQYF

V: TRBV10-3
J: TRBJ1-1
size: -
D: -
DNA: TGTGCCACCAAAGGGGTCAACACTGAAGCTTTCTTT
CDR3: CATKGVNTEAFF

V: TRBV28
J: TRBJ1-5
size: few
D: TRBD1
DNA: TGTGCCAGCAGTTTCCCAGGGGGCGGACAGCCCCAGCATTTT
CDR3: CASSFPGGGQPQHF